This T cell receptor (beta chain) was captured in a study of T-cell memory formation after mild COVID-19. General study points: Prior to infection, memory already included some responding clones, suggesting cross-reactive memory joined.

TCRdb independently ran MiXCR on the 5' RACE reads; one entry per CDR3 protein. The repertoire holds around 65,000 distinct CDR3 sequences, with roughly 10% as singletons. As concerns this clonotype: Its antigen is unidentified.

V was trimmed by 2 bases and J by 3 bases, leaving 13 bases between them. Germline V lookup: CDR1 SNHLY, CDR2 FYNNEI. CDR3 length equals 15 residues. The chain uses TRBV2 and TRBJ1-2, with D possibly TRBD1 on 5 matching bases. This sequence originates from a man between 18 and 29 years old who had mild COVID-19 (a few samples of this study predate the infection). Cell type and time point are not known. What was sequenced was PBMCs or a T cell subset sorted from them (not recorded which). CDR3 bases: TGTGCCAGCAGTGAATCTCGGGGGAGACACTATGGCTACACCTTC. Translation gives CASSESRGRHYGYTF.